One and the same sample provided the 8 T cell receptor beta chains below, sequenced in a study of a mutant IDH1 vaccine in newly diagnosed glioma. The repertoire was sequenced with immunoSEQ multiplex PCR; TCRdb's copy has only in-frame clones and lacks some. Counted here are tens of thousands of clones, around 82% occurring once; the ten biggest clones make up around 5.5%. Time point given: week 5, during vaccination. All doses held 300 ug of mutant IDH1 20-mer peptide, with topical imiquimod. These receptors' antigens are unknown. The specimen was PBMCs, collected from a glioma patient whose treatment included an IDH1 peptide vaccine. These receptors came from a man aged 40-50 years with glioma.

V and J are TRBV27 and TRBJ1-1, with a tentative D call TRBD1 (5 bases). The CDR3 has 13 residues. Trimming took 6 bases from V and 4 from J, leaving 12 bases between them. Germline V gene lookup returns CDR1 MNHEY and CDR2 SMNVEV (reference sequence). CDR3 in DNA: TGTGCCAGCAGCCTCTCGGGGGGCACTGAAGCTTTCTTT. Protein sequence: CASSLSGGTEAFF.

The gene calls are TRBV30 and TRBJ2-3; D is unclear. The CDR3 length is 12 residues. Germline lookup yields CDR1 GTSNPN and CDR2 SVGIG (reference sequence). Trimming took 5 bases from V and 7 from J, leaving 13 bases between them. CDR3 in DNA: TGTGCCTGGGGGCCGAGCCCAAATACGCAGTATTTT. Residues: CAWGPSPNTQYF.

This clone was detected a few times. This sequence joins TRBV5-1 and TRBJ1-2, with 10 bases identical to TRBD1. Trimming at V came to 0 bases and at J to 4 bases, leaving 6 bases not matched to a gene. The CDR3 is 16 residues long. Germline CDR1 is SGHRS and CDR2 is YFSETQ. CDR3 DNA sequence: TGCGCCAGCAGCTTGGCGACAGGGGGCGCCGGCTATGGCTACACCTTC. This translates into CASSLATGGAGYGYTF.

This chain joins TRBV5-1 and TRBJ2-5; D is ambiguous. The V end lost 8 bases, the J end lost 3 bases, and 17 bases lay between the germline ends. This CDR3 is built from 14 residues. The germline V gene encodes CDR1 SGHRS and CDR2 YFSETQ. The CDR3: CASYIGQNKETQYF. As DNA, the CDR3 is TGCGCCAGTTACATAGGGCAAAACAAAGAGACCCAGTACTTC. The complete variable domain, with remaining parts taken from reference TRBV5-1 and TRBJ2-5, reads KAGVTQTPRYLIKTRGQQVTLSCSPISGHRSVSWYQQTPGQGLQFLFEYFSETQRNKGNFPGRFSGRQFSNSRSEMNVSTLELGDSALYLCASYIGQNKETQYFGPGTRLLVL.

Here the CDR3 DNA reads TGCAGCGTTAAGGACTTATTAGCCGGGGAGCTGTTTTTT. It yields the protein CSVKDLLAGELFF. V and J are TRBV29-1 and TRBJ2-2, with a tentative D call TRBD2 (5 bases). This CDR3 has 13 residues. Trimming removed 5 bases at V and 6 bases at J, with 13 bases between. The germline V gene encodes CDR1 SQVTM and CDR2 ANQGSEA.

This chain connects TRBV6-5 to TRBJ1-3, with 7 bases identical to TRBD1. The J segment lost 0 bases and the V segment lost 6 bases, leaving 5 bases of the junction unmatched. The germline gives CDR1 MNHEY, CDR2 SVGAGI. The CDR3 extends over 15 amino acids. DNA for the CDR3: TGTGCCAGCAGCCCGGACAGGAGCTCTGGAAACACCATATATTTT. It is translated as CASSPDRSSGNTIYF.

J is TRBJ1-1 and V is TRBV27; possible D gene TRBD1, 5 bases. Trimming took 2 bases from V and 1 from J, leaving 20 bases between them. The CDR3 has 18 amino acids. Germline V CDR1 and CDR2: MNHEY, SMNVEV (reference sequence). CDR3 in amino acids: CASSLSGRGFGRNTEAFF. The CDR3 DNA sequence: TGTGCCAGCAGTTTAAGCGGCCGGGGGTTCGGAAGGAACACTGAAGCTTTCTTT.

The chain couples TRBV5-1 to TRBJ2-2; 8 bases align to TRBD1. Per germline, CDR1 SGHRS and CDR2 YFSETQ. The CDR3 covers 16 residues. J was trimmed by 6 bases and V by 3 bases; bases with no gene match: 10. The CDR3 spells CASSSSSGGEAGELFF. CDR3 DNA: TGCGCCAGCAGCTCATCCTCAGGGGGCGAGGCCGGGGAGCTGTTTTTT. Variable domain in full (rest from reference TRBV5-1 and TRBJ2-2): KAGVTQTPRYLIKTRGQQVTLSCSPISGHRSVSWYQQTPGQGLQFLFEYFSETQRNKGNFPGRFSGRQFSNSRSEMNVSTLELGDSALYLCASSSSSGGEAGELFFGEGSRLTVL.